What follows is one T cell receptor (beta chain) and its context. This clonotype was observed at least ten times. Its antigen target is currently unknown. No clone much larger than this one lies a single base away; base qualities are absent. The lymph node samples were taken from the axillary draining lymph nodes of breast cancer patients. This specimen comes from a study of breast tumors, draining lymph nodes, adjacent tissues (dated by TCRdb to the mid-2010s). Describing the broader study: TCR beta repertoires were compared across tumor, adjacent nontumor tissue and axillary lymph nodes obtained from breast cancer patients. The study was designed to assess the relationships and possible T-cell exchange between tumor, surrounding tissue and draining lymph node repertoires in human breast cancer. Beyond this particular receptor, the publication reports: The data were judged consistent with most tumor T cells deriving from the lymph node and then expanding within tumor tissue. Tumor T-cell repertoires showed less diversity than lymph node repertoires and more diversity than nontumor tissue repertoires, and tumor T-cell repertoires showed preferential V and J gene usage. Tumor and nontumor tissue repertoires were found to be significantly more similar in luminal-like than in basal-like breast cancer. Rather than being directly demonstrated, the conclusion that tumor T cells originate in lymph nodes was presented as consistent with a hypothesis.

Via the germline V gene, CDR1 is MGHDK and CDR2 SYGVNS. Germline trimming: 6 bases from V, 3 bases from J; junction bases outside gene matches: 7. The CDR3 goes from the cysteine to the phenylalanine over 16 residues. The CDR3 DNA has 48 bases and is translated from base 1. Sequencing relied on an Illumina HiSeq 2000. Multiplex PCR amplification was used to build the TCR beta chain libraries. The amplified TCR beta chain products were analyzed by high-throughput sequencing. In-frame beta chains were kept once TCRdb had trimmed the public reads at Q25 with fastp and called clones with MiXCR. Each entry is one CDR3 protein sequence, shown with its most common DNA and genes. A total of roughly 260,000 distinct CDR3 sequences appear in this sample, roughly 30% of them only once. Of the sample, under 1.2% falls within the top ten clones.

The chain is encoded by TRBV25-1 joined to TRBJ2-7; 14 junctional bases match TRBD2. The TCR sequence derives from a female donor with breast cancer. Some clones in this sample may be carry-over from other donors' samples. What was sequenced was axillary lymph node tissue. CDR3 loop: CASRAEGLAGDYEQYF. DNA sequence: TGTGCCAGCAGAGCCGAGGGACTAGCGGGAGACTACGAGCAGTACTTC.